Below, 22 T cell receptor beta chains from the same sample are listed, as sequenced in a study of OX40 agonist ivuxolimab in advanced cancers. Assay: immunoSEQ multiplex PCR; the TCRdb copy retains only in-frame clones and omits some. The data contain some 69,000 clones, around nine tenths of them singletons. The source material was CD4+ or CD8+ T cells sorted from blood, sampled in a trial of the OX40 agonist ivuxolimab. These receptors all come from an adult with an advanced solid tumor such as melanoma, head and neck, liver or kidney cancer.

This chain uses TRBV6-1 with TRBJ2-1; D may be TRBD1 or TRBD2 (6 bases each). The CDR3 is made up of 14 amino acids. Germline CDR1 is MNHNS and CDR2 is SASEGT. The germline V and J ends were trimmed by 7 bases and 7 bases, with 17 bases remaining between them. In DNA form, the CDR3 reads TGTGCCAGCAACCCCGGGGGCGGAAGGAATGAGCAGTTCTTC. Translated, it gives CASNPGGGRNEQFF.

The chain carries TRBV19 and TRBJ2-3; TRBD1 matches at 8 bases. This CDR3 is 16 amino acids long. Per the germline V gene, CDR1 is LNHDA and CDR2 is SQIVND (reference sequence). The V gene end was trimmed by 3 bases and the J gene end by 0 bases; junction bases not matched to a gene: 5. CDR3 protein: CASSITQGVSTDTQYF. CDR3 sequence (DNA): TGTGCCAGTAGTATCACACAGGGGGTCAGCACAGATACGCAGTATTTT.

The chain uses TRBV21-1 and TRBJ2-7; TRBD1, the table's D call, lacks a check against the DNA. TRBV21-1 corresponds to a pseudogene. The CDR3 sequence is 15 residues long. The CDR3 spells CASSKGRDRVREQYF. The CDR3 region has the DNA TGTGCCAGCAGCAAAGGGAGGGACAGGGTAAGGGAGCAGTACTTC.

The chain couples TRBV5-1 to TRBJ2-6; D unclear. V dropped 4 bases and J dropped 1 base, with 9 bases sitting between them. The CDR3 contains 15 residues. Per the germline V gene, CDR1 is SGHRS and CDR2 is YFSETQ. The CDR3 DNA follows: TGCGCCAGCAGCCCTCCAGGATCTGGGGCCAACGTCCTGACTTTC. It encodes CASSPPGSGANVLTF.

The chain has TRBV6-6 and TRBJ2-3, with D perhaps matching TRBD1 (7 bases). CDR3 length: 15 amino acids. Germline CDR1 reads MNHNY; CDR2 reads SVGAGI (reference sequence). With 6 bases removed from V and 3 bases from J, the gap between germline ends came to 16 bases. CDR3 region: CASRPPGGGTDTQYF. In DNA, the CDR3 is TGTGCCAGCAGGCCTCCAGGGGGAGGAACAGATACGCAGTATTTT.

The rearrangement uses TRBV6-1 and TRBJ2-1, with D unresolved. The CDR3 length is 13 residues. CDR1 is MNHNS and CDR2 is SASEGT in the germline V gene. Deletions cut 9 bases from V and 3 bases from J, with 12 bases between. The CDR3, as DNA: TGTGCCAGTACCCCGGGCCTCTACAATGAGCAGTTCTTC. Translation gives CASTPGLYNEQFF.

The V and J genes are TRBV27 and TRBJ2-6, with 8 bases aligning to TRBD1. This CDR3 region has 15 residues. V gave up 3 bases and J gave up 2 bases; unmatched junction bases: 0. From germline, CDR1 is MNHEY and CDR2 SMNVEV (reference sequence). CDR3 protein: CASSLTGAGANVLTF. For the CDR3, the DNA is TGTGCCAGCAGTTTGACAGGGGCTGGGGCCAACGTCCTGACTTTC.

This clone is categorized as medium-sized. The DNA of the CDR3 is TGTGCCAGTAGAGAGGGCCCGGACCCCCAGCATTTT. Translating gives CASREGPDPQHF. The J gene is TRBJ1-5, the V gene TRBV19; D uncertain. CDR1 and CDR2 (germline): LNHDA, SQIVND (reference sequence). Deletions cut 6 bases from V and 10 bases from J, with 13 bases between. CDR3 length: 12 residues.

This clone has only one observation. The chain carries TRBV19 and TRBJ2-7; tentatively, D is TRBD1 (7 bases). Trimming pared 5 bases from V and 3 bases from J, leaving 14 bases between. This CDR3 spans 14 amino acids. Germline lookup yields CDR1 LNHDA and CDR2 SQIVND (reference sequence). The CDR3 bases are TGTGCCAGTAGTGCAGGGGGGCAATTCTACGAGCAGTACTTC. Its translation is CASSAGGQFYEQYF.

The chain has TRBV6-1 and TRBJ1-6; D gene uncertain. Germline-derived CDR1 and CDR2 are MNHNS and SASEGT. This CDR3 has 14 amino acids. V lost 2 bases, J lost 4 bases, and 6 bases lay in between. In DNA, the CDR3 is TGTGCCAGCAGTGAAAGCTTTTATAATTCACCCCTCCACTTT. Translation: CASSESFYNSPLHF.

CDR3 sequence reads: CASSADSNYGYTF. The CDR3 nucleotides are TGTGCCAGCAGCGCTGACTCTAACTATGGCTACACCTTC. The gene calls are TRBV2 and TRBJ1-2; D call uncertain. Trimming cost V 6 bases and J 0 bases, with 8 bases left between them. Germline V lookup: CDR1 SNHLY, CDR2 FYNNEI. This CDR3 spans 13 amino acids.

The rearrangement links TRBV18 to TRBJ2-1; 7 bases are shared with TRBD1. The CDR3 sequence is 15 residues long. Germline values: CDR1 KGHSH, CDR2 LQKENI. Unmatched junction bases numbered 5, after V lost 3 bases and J lost 3 bases. The chain's CDR3 is CASSPPGQDYNEQFF. The CDR3 DNA sequence: TGTGCCAGCTCACCCCCCGGACAGGACTACAATGAGCAGTTCTTC.

Note on this clone: At one end the junction does not follow the germline gene, possibly because of a read error. The chain links TRBV7-7 to TRBJ2-5; the D gene is possibly TRBD1 (6 bases). This CDR3 has 15 amino acids. The germline V gene encodes CDR1 SSHAT and CDR2 FNYEAQ (reference sequence). Written as DNA, the CDR3 is TGTGCTAGCAGCCCGACATCAGGGGAGAAGGAGACCCAGTACTTC. Its translation is CASSPTSGEKETQYF.

V gene TRBV19 combines with J gene TRBJ2-3; tentatively, D is TRBD1 or TRBD2 (5 bases each). CDR3 length: 18 amino acids. V lost 4 bases and J 1 base, leaving 21 bases between the germline ends. Per germline, CDR1 LNHDA and CDR2 SQIVND (reference sequence). CDR3 residues: CASSNRELTGTRTDTQYF. CDR3 bases: TGTGCCAGTAGTAACCGAGAACTTACCGGGACCCGCACAGATACGCAGTATTTT.

Only one count was recorded for this clone. The V and J genes are TRBV2 and TRBJ2-3; tentatively, D is TRBD1 or TRBD2 (5 bases each). Trimming removed 10 bases at V and 2 bases at J, with 19 bases between. Germline V CDR1 and CDR2: SNHLY, FYNNEI. This CDR3 spans 15 amino acids. This chain's CDR3 is CATPPGRDDTDTQYF. CDR3 nucleotides: TGTGCCACCCCCCCCGGCCGGGACGACACAGATACGCAGTATTTT.

The chain carries TRBV12-5 and TRBJ2-2; D remains unclear. Trimming removed 6 bases from V and 6 bases from J, with 14 bases in between. The CDR3 contains 14 residues. The V gene's germline CDR1 is LGHNT and CDR2 FRNRAP. The CDR3 sequence: CASGPSLTPGELFF. CDR3 bases: TGTGCTAGTGGCCCATCCCTCACTCCCGGGGAGCTGTTTTTT.

The V gene is TRBV29-1, the J gene TRBJ1-2; no definite D call. Germline V CDR1 and CDR2: SQVTM, ANQGSEA. There are 11 residues in the CDR3. Trimming stripped 7 bases from V and 3 bases from J, with 9 bases between. CDR3 DNA sequence: TGCAGCGCCGGTGGCGACTATGGCTACACCTTC. Its translation: CSAGGDYGYTF. The whole variable domain, filled in from reference TRBV29-1 and TRBJ1-2, reads SAVISQKPSRDICQRGTSLTIQCQVDSQVTMMFWYRQQPGQSLTLIATANQGSEATYESGFVIDKFPISRPNLTFSTLTVSNMSPEDSSIYLCSAGGDYGYTFGSGTRLTVV.

This chain uses TRBV2 with TRBJ1-4, with 8 bases that match TRBD1. The V gene end was trimmed by 6 bases and the J gene end by 5 bases; junction bases not matched to a gene: 5. Germline CDR1 SNHLY, CDR2 FYNNEI. The CDR3 runs 14 residues. CDR3 amino acids: CASRETGVNEKLFF. In DNA, the CDR3 is TGTGCCAGCAGGGAGACAGGGGTAAATGAAAAACTGTTTTTT.

The chain is built from TRBV15 and TRBJ2-1; D is uncertain. The length of the CDR3 is 16 residues. CDR1 is LNHNV, CDR2 YYDKDF, per germline (reference sequence). The V gene lost 1 base and the J gene lost 4 bases, with 14 bases spanning the gap. The CDR3 coding sequence is TGTGCCACCAGCAGAGGATCGTGGGGTTCTTACAATGAGCAGTTCTTC. Translating it yields CATSRGSWGSYNEQFF.

J is TRBJ1-2 and V is TRBV4-1; TRBD1 might be the D (5 bases). In germline, CDR1 is MGHRA, CDR2 YSYEKL. V gave up 1 base and J gave up 4 bases, with 16 bases separating them. This CDR3 has 16 residues. CDR3 in amino acids: CASSQAIRQGTYGYTF. The CDR3 nucleotides are TGCGCCAGCAGCCAAGCGATAAGGCAGGGCACCTATGGCTACACCTTC.

Details on this clone: The junction shows a germline mismatch at one end, possibly a read error. The chain combines TRBV29-1 with TRBJ2-3; TRBD2 matches 8 bases. Germline values: CDR1 SQVTM, CDR2 ANQGSEA. The CDR3 runs to 14 residues. The CDR3 region has the DNA TGCAGCGTGGAAGCGGGAGCTGGCACAGATACGCAGTATTTT. Its protein product is CSVEAGAGTDTQYF.

J is TRBJ1-5 and V is TRBV28; 8 positions match TRBD1. The ends lost 5 bases at V and 0 bases at J; junction bases unmatched: 6. The CDR3 contains 16 residues. The germline CDR1 and CDR2 sequences are MDHEN and SYDVKM. This chain's CDR3 is CASSRDRSYSNQPQHF. The DNA for the CDR3 is TGTGCCAGCAGTCGGGACAGGTCTTATAGCAATCAGCCCCAGCATTTT.